The present T cell receptor (beta chain) was sequenced within a study of cytotoxic CD8 clonotypes in ibrutinib-treated CLL. The germline V gene has CDR1 MNHEY and CDR2 SMNVEV (reference sequence). V lost 5 bases to trimming and J lost 6 bases; unmatched junction nucleotides: 6. This CDR3 comprises 13 residues. Measured with immunoSEQ multiplex PCR; TCRdb has only the in-frame clones, and not every one. The sample records more than 300,000 clones, roughly 85% being singletons. The source material was PBMCs, sampled before ibrutinib treatment. This clonotype originated in a human donor with chronic lymphocytic leukemia. The chain is built from TRBV27 and TRBJ2-7, with 8 bases identical to TRBD1. CDR3 residues: CASSPRTGSEQYF. Written as DNA, the CDR3 is TGTGCCAGCAGTCCTAGGACAGGGAGCGAGCAGTACTTC.